This is a list of T cell receptor beta chains from one sample in a study of T cell responses to AZD1222 COVID-19 vaccine. The method was immunoSEQ multiplex PCR; TCRdb's version includes in-frame clones alone and lacks a portion of them. The table shows 200,000 to 250,000 clones, with approximately 94% occurring only once. Sequences were derived from peripheral blood, sampled 28 days after the second dose of the MenACWY control vaccine. Receptor source: an adult who received the MenACWY meningococcal vaccine as a control. CDR3s include the opening cysteine and the closing phenylalanine or tryptophan. D genes are given only for firm matches. Size is omitted from some rows. Given values are once, few, many or a class for expanded clones.

-	TRBJ2-3	TRBV9	-	CASSATDTQYF	TGTGCCAGCAGCGCGACAGATACGCAGTATTTT
-	TRBJ1-3	TRBV6-6	-	CASSTELDTIYF	TGTGCCAGCAGCACCGAACTGGACACCATATATTTT
TRBD1	TRBJ1-6	TRBV10-3	once	CAISDAQGSNSPLHF	TGTGCCATCAGTGACGCACAGGGGTCAAATTCACCCCTCCACTTT
-	TRBJ1-2	TRBV6-5	-	CASSYIEQDGYTF	TGTGCCAGCAGTTACATAGAGCAGGATGGCTACACCTTC
TRBD1	TRBJ1-1	TRBV30	-	CAWTPGQGNTEAFF	TGTGCCTGGACCCCGGGACAGGGGAACACTGAAGCTTTCTTT
TRBD1	TRBJ2-7	TRBV7-2	-	CASSRTGTGGYEQYF	TGTGCCAGCAGCAGAACCGGGACAGGGGGCTACGAGCAGTACTTC
-	TRBJ2-3	TRBV19	-	CASRNAAADTQYF	TGTGCCAGTAGGAACGCCGCGGCAGATACGCAGTATTTT
TRBD2	TRBJ2-3	TRBV10-1	-	CASSVTSGQRDTQYF	TGCGCCAGCAGTGTTACTAGCGGGCAGCGGGATACGCAGTATTTT
-	TRBJ2-2	TRBV3-1/TRBV3-2	once	CASSQATGLTNTGELFF	TGTGCCAGCAGCCAAGCAACAGGGTTGACGAACACCGGGGAGCTGTTTTTT
-	TRBJ2-1	TRBV5-1	-	CASTVQGLSFDEQFF	TGCGCCAGCACCGTACAGGGTCTGAGTTTCGATGAGCAGTTCTTC
TRBD2	TRBJ2-1	TRBV9	-	CASSVEGTRLHNEQFF	TGTGCCAGCAGCGTAGAGGGGACTAGGTTACACAATGAGCAGTTCTTC
-	TRBJ1-5	TRBV13	-	CASSLSAGTPGQPQHF	TGTGCCAGCAGCTTATCGGCGGGCACACCGGGGCAGCCCCAGCATTTT
TRBD2	TRBJ2-1	TRBV10-3	-	CAIGLAVNEQFF	TGTGCCATCGGACTAGCGGTGAATGAGCAGTTCTTC
-	TRBJ1-4	TRBV10-3	-	CAISPDGTTNEKLFF	TGTGCCATCAGTCCCGACGGAACAACTAATGAAAAACTGTTTTTT
TRBD2	TRBJ2-2	TRBV28	-	CASIRPGLAGSGGAGELFF	TGTGCCAGCATTAGACCGGGACTAGCGGGGTCTGGCGGGGCCGGGGAGCTGTTTTTT
-	TRBJ2-2	TRBV7-7	-	CASSPEVGTLNTGELFF	TGTGCCAGCAGCCCAGAGGTTGGAACCCTGAACACCGGGGAGCTGTTTTTT
-	TRBJ2-7	TRBV28	-	CASSFPPNYEQYF	TGTGCCAGCAGTTTTCCCCCTAACTACGAGCAGTACTTC
-	TRBJ1-1	TRBV7-9	-	CASSPGTPVDTEAFF	TGTGCCAGCAGCCCCGGGACCCCGGTGGACACTGAAGCTTTCTTT
TRBD1	TRBJ1-2	TRBV4-1	-	CASSQYQGAYGYTF	TGCGCCAGCAGCCAGTATCAGGGGGCTTATGGCTACACCTTC
-	TRBJ2-5	TRBV6-6	-	CASRAGGPETQYF	TGTGCCAGCAGAGCCGGGGGCCCTGAGACCCAGTACTTC
TRBD2	TRBJ2-3	TRBV7-3	-	CASSDPGTSGGTDTQYF	TGTGCCAGCAGCGATCCGGGGACTAGCGGGGGCACAGATACGCAGTATTTT
TRBD1	TRBJ2-4	TRBV5-4	-	CASSPTGAGNIQYF	TGTGCCAGCAGCCCGACAGGGGCGGGAAACATTCAGTACTTC
-	TRBJ1-2	TRBV10-3	-	CAISDSGSSLYGYTF	TGTGCCATCAGTGATTCAGGCAGTTCCCTCTATGGCTACACCTTC
-	TRBJ1-3	TRBV21-1	-	CASSKALTGANGNTIYF	TGTGCCAGCAGCAAAGCCCTGACGGGGGCGAATGGAAACACCATATATTTT
TRBD2	TRBJ2-7	TRBV29-1	once	CSVGGGRSREQYF	TGCAGCGTTGGCGGGGGAAGATCGAGGGAGCAGTACTTC
-	TRBJ2-7	TRBV7-2	-	CASSSDWSYEQYF	TGTGCCAGCAGCTCAGACTGGTCCTACGAGCAGTACTTC
-	TRBJ1-2	TRBV28	-	CASSPLGDYGYTF	TGTGCCAGCAGTCCCCTAGGTGACTATGGCTACACCTTC
-	TRBJ1-5	TRBV29-1	-	CSVGAGNQPQHF	TGCAGCGTTGGAGCCGGTAATCAGCCCCAGCATTTT
-	TRBJ2-7	TRBV27	-	CASSLRGGSNYEQYF	TGTGCCAGCAGTTTAAGGGGGGGCTCAAACTACGAGCAGTACTTC
TRBD1	TRBJ1-4	TRBV19	-	CASSIIQQTGLVEKLFF	TGTGCCAGTAGTATCATCCAGCAGACAGGGCTCGTCGAAAAACTGTTTTTT
TRBD1	TRBJ2-5	TRBV27	-	CATDRGLETQYF	TGTGCCACCGACAGGGGGCTTGAGACCCAGTACTTC
TRBD1	TRBJ2-7	TRBV5-1	-	CASSSGTGPYEQYF	TGCGCCAGCAGCTCCGGGACAGGTCCCTACGAGCAGTACTTC
-	TRBJ1-5	TRBV28	-	CASRATGNQPQHF	TGTGCCAGCAGGGCCACAGGAAATCAGCCCCAGCATTTT
TRBD1	TRBJ2-7	TRBV6-2/TRBV6-3	-	CASSYRTGGHEQYF	TGTGCCAGCAGTTACCGGACAGGGGGCCACGAGCAGTACTTC
TRBD1	TRBJ2-1	TRBV6-5	-	CASSHRGTGSHEQFF	TGTGCCAGCAGTCACAGGGGGACAGGGAGCCATGAGCAGTTCTTC
-	TRBJ2-1	TRBV5-6	-	CASSPRNFDEQFF	TGTGCCAGCAGCCCCCGAAATTTCGATGAGCAGTTCTTC
TRBD2	TRBJ2-1	TRBV7-6	-	CASSLGEGLNEQFF	TGTGCCAGCAGCTTAGGGGAGGGGCTCAATGAGCAGTTCTTC
-	TRBJ2-1	TRBV3-1/TRBV3-2	-	CAARLGNEQFF	TGTGCCGCCCGTTTAGGGAATGAGCAGTTCTTC
-	TRBJ1-6	TRBV30	-	CAWNARRDSPLHF	TGTGCCTGGAACGCACGTCGAGATTCACCCCTCCACTTT
TRBD1	TRBJ1-6	TRBV7-2	-	CASSPRDRVFSSYNSPLHF	TGTGCCAGCAGCCCGCGGGACAGGGTCTTCAGCTCCTATAATTCACCCCTCCACTTT
-	TRBJ2-1	TRBV29-1	-	CSVGLGSSYNEQFF	TGCAGCGTTGGTCTGGGAAGCTCCTACAATGAGCAGTTCTTC
-	TRBJ2-2	TRBV5-6	-	CASSLPVGTNTGELFF	TGTGCCAGCAGCTTGCCAGTCGGGACGAACACCGGGGAGCTGTTTTTT
TRBD1	TRBJ2-7	TRBV19	-	CASSVWDRGSGEQYF	TGTGCCAGTAGTGTCTGGGACAGGGGGTCTGGCGAGCAGTACTTC
TRBD1	TRBJ2-1	TRBV18	-	CASSPGTGTYNEQFF	TGTGCCAGCTCTCCCGGGACAGGGACATACAATGAGCAGTTCTTC
-	TRBJ1-5	TRBV18	-	CASSEDRLAGQPQHF	TGTGCCAGCTCAGAGGACAGATTGGCGGGGCAGCCCCAGCATTTT
-	TRBJ1-1	TRBV3-1/TRBV3-2	-	CASSQVNTEAFF	TGTGCCAGCAGTCAGGTGAACACTGAAGCTTTCTTT
-	TRBJ2-5	TRBV5-4	-	CASSPADLPGTQYF	TGTGCCAGCAGCCCCGCCGACTTACCAGGGACCCAGTACTTC
TRBD1	TRBJ1-1	TRBV4-3	-	CASSQTTGSEAFF	TGCGCCAGCAGCCAGACGACAGGGTCTGAAGCTTTCTTT
-	TRBJ2-3	TRBV11-3	few	CASSQGGRTDTQYF	TGTGCCAGCAGCCAGGGGGGTCGCACAGATACGCAGTATTTT
-	TRBJ2-7	TRBV9	once	CASSAHSISYEQYF	TGTGCCAGCAGCGCACACTCCATCTCCTACGAGCAGTACTTC
TRBD1	TRBJ1-2	TRBV19	-	CASSIGDSVFYGYTF	TGTGCCAGTAGTATCGGGGACAGTGTTTTCTATGGCTACACCTTC
TRBD1	TRBJ2-3	TRBV14	-	CASSQKLGQGPTDTQYF	TGTGCCAGCAGCCAAAAACTCGGACAGGGCCCCACAGATACGCAGTATTTT
TRBD1	TRBJ1-5	TRBV28	-	CASWGQGNQPQHF	TGTGCCAGCTGGGGACAGGGAAATCAGCCCCAGCATTTT
TRBD1	TRBJ2-2	TRBV7-2	few	CASSLRTGLNTGELFF	TGTGCCAGCAGCTTAAGGACAGGGTTGAACACCGGGGAGCTGTTTTTT
-	TRBJ2-7	TRBV3-1/TRBV3-2	-	CASSQGHSLYEQYF	TGTGCCAGCAGCCAAGGTCACAGCCTCTACGAGCAGTACTTC
-	TRBJ1-2	TRBV29-1	-	CSVVGRDLESYGYTF	TGCAGCGTTGTTGGCCGGGATTTGGAATCCTATGGCTACACCTTC
-	TRBJ1-4	TRBV19	-	CASSIGRNNEKLFF	TGTGCCAGTAGTATCGGACGGAATAATGAAAAACTGTTTTTT
-	TRBJ1-2	TRBV6-5	-	CASIPGVGYGYTF	TGTGCCAGCATTCCAGGGGTAGGCTATGGCTACACCTTC
TRBD1	TRBJ1-6	TRBV13	once	CASSSGTVNSPLHF	TGTGCCAGCAGCTCCGGGACAGTGAATTCACCCCTCCACTTT
TRBD2	TRBJ2-7	TRBV6-5	once	CASSYEAGASVEQYF	TGTGCCAGCAGTTACGAAGCGGGGGCCTCGGTAGAGCAGTACTTC